This TCR beta chain is drawn from a study of cytomegalovirus exposure and HLA in healthy donors. Primers included in the PCR were 60 Vbeta and 13 Jbeta primers. Measured with immunoSEQ multiplex PCR; TCRdb has only the in-frame clones, and not every one. In the table there are about 140,000 clones, roughly 79% of which are singletons. The J segment lost 5 bases and the V segment lost 3 bases, leaving 7 bases of the junction unmatched. The CDR3 extends over 14 amino acids. Germline V gene sequence: CDR1 SEHNR, CDR2 FQNEAQ (reference sequence). The sample was PBMCs. V and J are TRBV7-9 and TRBJ2-7; 7 bases are a match to TRBD1. This clonotype was obtained from a male donor in good health and CMV-seronegative. CDR3 nucleotide sequence: TGTGCCAGCAGCTTGGACGGGACAGCAGACGAGCAGTACTTC. This gives the protein CASSLDGTADEQYF.